A selection of T cell receptor beta chains follows, all from one sample in a study of control samples from healthy donors and cancer patients. Using immunoSEQ multiplex PCR, the repertoire was profiled, and TCRdb retains in-frame clones only, with some absent. The data hold approximately 100,000 clones, with 85% to 90% observed a single time. Sequenced sample: blood. The receptor set was obtained from a man aged 25 to 40 in good health. The CDR3 runs from the conserved cysteine through the conserved F or W. The D gene is left open where the match is weak. Clone size, where shown, is once, few, many, or a class for clones that have expanded.

J: TRBJ1-1; D: NA; V: TRBV5-6; size: NA; DNA: TGTGCCAGCAGCTTGGTCGCCAGGGGGAACACTGAAGCTTTCTTT; CDR3: CASSLVARGNTEAFF
J: TRBJ1-5; D: TRBD1; V: TRBV28; size: NA; DNA: TGTGCCAGCAGCTACGGGACAGTCAATCAGCCCCAGCATTTT; CDR3: CASSYGTVNQPQHF
J: TRBJ2-7; D: TRBD2; V: TRBV19; size: NA; DNA: TGTGCCAGTAGTATCTCGGGTCTAGCGGCCCCCTACGAGCAGTACTTC; CDR3: CASSISGLAAPYEQYF
J: TRBJ2-3; D: NA; V: TRBV15; size: NA; DNA: TGTGCCACCAGCCCCCGGCCGCACAGTCTCACAGATACGCAGTATTTT; CDR3: CATSPRPHSLTDTQYF
J: TRBJ1-1; D: NA; V: TRBV5-6; size: NA; DNA: TGTGCCAGCAGCTCCTCTGATAGAACGGGGGGCACTGAAGCTTTCTTT; CDR3: CASSSSDRTGGTEAFF
J: TRBJ2-3; D: TRBD2; V: TRBV28; size: NA; DNA: TGTGCCAGCAGTCCCTCGCGGGAGGGAAATACGCAGTATTTT; CDR3: CASSPSREGNTQYF
J: TRBJ2-7; D: TRBD1; V: TRBV6-1; size: NA; DNA: TGTGCCAGCAGTGAATTCGGGACAGGCAGGGACGAGCAGTACTTC; CDR3: CASSEFGTGRDEQYF
J: TRBJ1-1; D: NA; V: TRBV15; size: NA; DNA: TGTGCCACCAGCAGAGATTACCCCACTCCAGGGGAGTCGGCAGAAGCTTTCTTT; CDR3: CATSRDYPTPGESAEAFF
J: TRBJ1-2; D: NA; V: TRBV2; size: NA; DNA: TGTGCCAGCACCCAAAGGGTTCCCAACTATGGCTACACCTTC; CDR3: CASTQRVPNYGYTF
J: TRBJ1-6; D: NA; V: TRBV3-1/TRBV3-2; size: NA; DNA: TGTGCCAGCAGCCAACTGGGGGTGATGGATTCACCCCTCCACTTT; CDR3: CASSQLGVMDSPLHF
J: TRBJ1-2; D: TRBD1; V: TRBV19; size: NA; DNA: TGTGCCAGTAGTCCGTCCGGGACAGCGACATACACCTTC; CDR3: CASSPSGTATYTF
J: TRBJ1-1; D: NA; V: TRBV7-9; size: NA; DNA: TGTGCCAGCAGCTTTTTCATCGTCGACAGTGCTATGAACACTGAAGCTTTCTTT; CDR3: CASSFFIVDSAMNTEAFF
J: TRBJ2-1; D: TRBD2; V: TRBV11-1; size: NA; DNA: TGTGCCAGCAGGCGACCGGGACTAGCGGTCAATGAGCAGTTCTTC; CDR3: CASRRPGLAVNEQFF
J: TRBJ1-2; D: NA; V: TRBV6-2/TRBV6-3; size: once; DNA: TGTGCCAGCAGTTCGGTTCTGGACTCCAACTATGGCTACACCTTC; CDR3: CASSSVLDSNYGYTF
J: TRBJ2-5; D: NA; V: TRBV5-8; size: NA; DNA: TGTGCCAGCAGCTTGTTCCGGGGAGAGACCCAGTACTTC; CDR3: CASSLFRGETQYF
J: TRBJ2-5; D: TRBD2; V: TRBV5-5; size: NA; DNA: TGTGCCAGCAGCACTGGACTAGCGGGGGGGGAGACCCAGTACTTC; CDR3: CASSTGLAGGETQYF
J: TRBJ1-6; D: NA; V: TRBV19; size: NA; DNA: TGTGCCAGTAGTCGGGGCCGCTCCTATAATTCACCCCTCCACTTT; CDR3: CASSRGRSYNSPLHF
J: TRBJ2-5; D: NA; V: TRBV15; size: NA; DNA: TGTGCCACCAGCAGGACCAGCTCCGGGGGAACGCCCGCCAAGACCCAGTACTTC; CDR3: CATSRTSSGGTPAKTQYF
J: TRBJ1-2; D: NA; V: TRBV7-9; size: NA; DNA: TGTGCCAGCAGCTTAGTCGTTAAACAGAACTATGGCTACACCTTC; CDR3: CASSLVVKQNYGYTF
J: TRBJ2-1; D: TRBD2; V: TRBV4-1; size: once; DNA: TGCGCCAGCAGCCAAACGGGGCTAGCGGGAGGGCGGAATGAGCAGTTCTTC; CDR3: CASSQTGLAGGRNEQFF
J: TRBJ1-3; D: NA; V: TRBV4-1; size: NA; DNA: TGCGCCAGCAGCCCAAGACTGGCAGTCTCTGGAAACACCATATATTTT; CDR3: CASSPRLAVSGNTIYF
J: TRBJ2-5; D: NA; V: TRBV20-1; size: few; DNA: TGCAGTGCTAGAAACCAAGAGACCCAGTACTTC; CDR3: CSARNQETQYF
J: TRBJ2-7; D: TRBD1; V: TRBV11-2; size: NA; DNA: TGTGCCAGCAGCCAGGACAGGGACCGCTACGAGCAGTACTTC; CDR3: CASSQDRDRYEQYF
J: TRBJ1-1; D: TRBD1; V: TRBV29-1; size: NA; DNA: TGCAGCGTTGTGGGACAGGAGGGGGCTTTCTTT; CDR3: CSVVGQEGAFF
J: TRBJ2-2; D: TRBD1; V: TRBV29-1; size: NA; DNA: TGCAGCGCACGAGGTGGGACAGGGACCACCGGGGAGCTGTTTTTT; CDR3: CSARGGTGTTGELFF
J: TRBJ2-3; D: NA; V: TRBV5-1; size: NA; DNA: TGCGCCAGCAGCCCGACTAGGTCACAACCCAACCTTATGGCAGATACGCAGTATTTT; CDR3: CASSPTRSQPNLMADTQYF
J: TRBJ1-3; D: NA; V: TRBV19; size: NA; DNA: TGTGCCAGTAGCCCGTCGTACTCCGGAAACACCATATATTTT; CDR3: CASSPSYSGNTIYF
J: TRBJ1-1; D: NA; V: TRBV9; size: NA; DNA: TGTGCCAGCAGCTTCAAGGGTGGAAGGAACACTGAAGCTTTCTTT; CDR3: CASSFKGGRNTEAFF